The present TCR beta chain was sequenced within a study of Graves' ophthalmopathy and Graves' hyperthyroidism. As for the study in general: Peripheral blood sampling occurred at initial diagnosis, before any treatment. Regarding the study as a whole: Most expanded clonotypes in thyroid above 0.001 frequency also showed up in blood. The model achieved 55% to 71% sensitivity and under 75% specificity for ophthalmopathy progression.

A remark on this clonotype: Its specificity is not known.

Trimming took 4 bases from V and 8 from J; bases not matched to a gene: 12. The CDR3 is made up of 16 amino acids. CDR1 and CDR2 from the germline V gene are LGHNA and YNFKEQ. Being free of ophthalmopathy for 18 months of follow-up defined stable hyperthyroidism. Amplification from RNA transcripts yielded the TCR beta CDR3 regions. HTBI primers were employed in first-round RT-PCR, then a second-round multiplex PCR followed. TCRdb reprocessed the multiplex PCR reads with MiXCR, giving one entry per CDR3 protein. The sample records roughly 400,000 distinct CDR3 sequences, 15% to 17% being singletons. This receptor was obtained from a woman aged 18-29 years with stable Graves' hyperthyroidism. This rearrangement joins TRBV4-2 to TRBJ1-2; TRBD1 agrees at 11 bases. The sequenced sample was peripheral blood. DNA of the CDR3: TGTGCCAGCAGCCTTTTGGGAGGACAGGGGGCGGGCGGCTACACCTTC. Translating it yields CASSLLGGQGAGGYTF.